The sequence of this T cell receptor beta chain was determined in a study of blood T cell repertoires in COVID-19. Study-wide context: From the United States, Italy and Spain came samples of acute and convalescent COVID-19. PBMCs, B-cell-depleted T cells, or T cells were the source of the cDNA or gDNA that made up the material.

Per the original methods: Quantification of nucleated cells was approximated via reference gene primer amplification. Profiling relied on immunoSEQ multiplex PCR, and the TCRdb table lists in-frame clones only, not all of them. The V and J calls and clone size are taken from that table; D and trimming were inferred from the DNA. The sample holds around 210,000 clones; approximately 82% are singletons and the top ten take roughly 13%. Germline V gives CDR1 KGHSH, CDR2 LQKENI. The CDR3 is 16 residues long. J was trimmed by 2 bases and V by 3 bases; bases with no gene match: 9. The receptor's source is a human donor in a cohort sampled during active COVID-19. Sequenced input: peripheral blood. The chain links TRBV18 to TRBJ2-7; 8 nucleotides agree with TRBD2. CDR3 nucleotides: TGTGCCAGCTCACCGCCCGGCCGGGAGGGCCCCTACGAGCAGTACTTC. Its protein is CASSPPGREGPYEQYF.